Detailed here is one TCR beta chain. The antigen remains unidentified. This entry belongs to a study of radiotherapy plus CTLA-4 blockade in lung cancer. Whole-study findings and limits: Blood saw expansion of tumor-derived TCR clones after radiotherapy plus ipilimumab.

Germline loops: CDR1 SGDLS, CDR2 YYNGEE. V lost 3 bases and J 5 bases, leaving 14 bases between the germline ends. This CDR3 is built from 15 residues. Method: immunoSEQ multiplex PCR; TCRdb's copy keeps in-frame clones and lacks some. The data show about 62,000 clones, with roughly 76% seen just once and approximately 2.8% held by the top ten. The source is a human donor with non-small cell lung cancer who had a complete response to radiotherapy plus ipilimumab. Sequenced here: peripheral blood, sampled from a patient treated with radiotherapy plus ipilimumab. V is TRBV9 and J is TRBJ1-4, with a possible D match to TRBD1 (6 bases). CDR3 DNA: TGTGCCAGCAGCGCAGCACAGGGAGGGAATGAAAAACTGTTTTTT. Translation gives CASSAAQGGNEKLFF.